The rows below give T cell receptor beta chains drawn from one sample of a study of PD-1 blockade in classical Hodgkin lymphoma. Sequencing was performed with immunoSEQ multiplex PCR; in TCRdb, only in-frame clones are kept and a portion is missing. The sample consists of fewer than 25,000 clones, about 80% of them appearing once. Source: peripheral blood mononuclear cells (PBMCs), taken at baseline. These TCRs come from a human donor with classical Hodgkin lymphoma. The CDR3 runs from the conserved cysteine through the conserved F or W. Fields, in order: CDR3 length, J gene, V gene, CDR3 protein.

>18|TRBJ2-1|TRBV18
CASSPPRGRDGSYNEQFF
>13|TRBJ1-2|TRBV4-3
CASSQVLGQYYTF
>15|TRBJ2-7|TRBV5-4
CASKKSGTSVNEQYF
>14|TRBJ2-2|TRBV5-1
CASSFLRGTGELFF
>12|TRBJ1-5|TRBV5-4
CASSLFGQPQHF
>14|TRBJ1-2|TRBV4-1
CASSQSTGYYGYTF
>14|TRBJ2-7|TRBV4-1
CASSQGWDKYEQYF
>14|TRBJ2-3|TRBV19
CASSYREFTDTQYF
>14|TRBJ1-1|TRBV5-1
CASTLLEGNTEAFF
>12|TRBJ1-1|TRBV5-4
CASSRTQTEAFF
>15|TRBJ2-3|TRBV7-8
CASSLGGGSGDTQYF
>15|TRBJ2-7|TRBV6-5
CASSYSQGIDYEQYF
>14|TRBJ1-2|TRBV6-1
CASSDRQGGDGYTF
>15|TRBJ1-1|TRBV2
CASSVGIPANTEAFF
>18|TRBJ2-1|TRBV5-6
CASSSVTSGGAGWNEQFF
>14|TRBJ2-1|TRBV14
CASSHLAGAHEQFF
>15|TRBJ1-5|TRBV7-2
CASSPRGYSNQPQHF
>12|TRBJ1-1|TRBV30
CAWSRGHTEAFF
>15|TRBJ1-1|TRBV6-1
CASSKDRDLNTEAFF
>15|TRBJ1-2|TRBV6-6
CASSYDREINYGYTF
>13|TRBJ1-1|TRBV29-1
CSALGRSNTEAFF
>13|TRBJ1-1|TRBV6-6
CASSFGANTEAFF
>15|TRBJ1-2|TRBV5-1
CASSLDRVVSYGYTF
>11|TRBJ2-7|TRBV10-3
CAISDLYEQYF
>17|TRBJ2-5|TRBV28
CASSYPDSWGAEETQYF
>15|TRBJ2-1|TRBV10-3
CAISETSGGFNEQFF
>15|TRBJ2-5|TRBV7-3
CASSLMGGLDETQYF
>12|TRBJ1-1|TRBV25-1
CASSDRSTEAFF
>14|TRBJ2-5|TRBV6-6
CASSPKGGWETQYF
>15|TRBJ1-4|TRBV6-1
CASSEARGRAEKLFF
>13|TRBJ2-3|TRBV7-8
CASSPRITDTQYF
>15|TRBJ1-1|TRBV27
CASSWTGGMDTEAFF
>17|TRBJ1-1|TRBV5-4
CASSSGGPPAMNTEAFF
>18|TRBJ1-5|TRBV5-5
CASSAGQGAGVGNQPQHF
>13|TRBJ2-7|TRBV7-9
CASSLVNSYKQYF
>12|TRBJ2-6|TRBV30
CAQPSGANVLTF
>12|TRBJ2-2|TRBV27
CASSFRTGELFF
>15|TRBJ2-7|TRBV11-2
CASRLAGQGSYEQYF
>16|TRBJ2-1|TRBV7-9
CASSLDPDFSYNEQFF
>15|TRBJ2-5|TRBV27
CASSSIRGYQETQYF
>19|TRBJ2-6|TRBV7-2
CASSLASGQGARGANVLTF
>15|TRBJ2-5|TRBV4-3
CASSQDVGGPGTQYF
>15|TRBJ2-3|TRBV19
CASSGGTGLTDTQYF
>13|TRBJ1-5|TRBV7-9
CASSLQDNQPQHF
>14|TRBJ1-2|TRBV19
CASSITAETYGYTF
>19|TRBJ2-6|TRBV2
CASSEALHVVVSGANVLTF
>14|-|TRBV29-1
CSVDPSGVYNEQFF
>14|TRBJ2-7|TRBV19
CASSFPGGDYEQYF
>15|TRBJ1-3|TRBV18
CASSEDPRRGNTIYF
>15|TRBJ2-5|TRBV7-2
CASSLGGYLQETQYF
>14|TRBJ1-5|TRBV5-6
CASSFGNGNQPQHF
>16|TRBJ2-5|TRBV10-1
CASSRRSGISVETQYF
>16|TRBJ2-1|TRBV11-2
CASSLGVGRGDNEQFF
>20|TRBJ2-3|TRBV27
CASSLSGVQLPRTRTDTQYF
>13|TRBJ1-2|TRBV2
CASSVGQSYGYTF
>19|TRBJ2-5|TRBV28
CASSLGLLAGGSLVETQYF